Below, 28 T cell receptor beta chains from the same sample are listed, as sequenced in a study of regulatory T cells in long-lasting Graves disease. Arm-PCR with iRepertoire HTBI primers amplified the CDR3 regions for these TCR beta libraries. One entry per CDR3 protein, called by TCRdb with MiXCR from the multiplex PCR reads. Of 400,000 or so distinct CDR3 sequences listed, 20% to 30% are singletons. Indicated time point: persistent/refractory GD, antithyroid drugs over 5 years with positive TRAb. The TCR library was prepared using RNA isolated from PBMCs. Sequencing was performed on peripheral blood mononuclear cells (PBMCs), taken when the disease was refractory, from a patient treated with antithyroid drugs. These receptors were taken from a female donor with Graves disease.

Ten or more counts support this clonotype. The chain has TRBV11-1 and TRBJ2-5, with D perhaps being TRBD1 or TRBD2 (5 bases each). The CDR3 runs to 16 residues. Germline values: CDR1 SGHAT, CDR2 FQDESV (reference sequence). V lost 1 base to trimming and J lost 1 base, with 13 bases between them. CDR3 protein: CASSLGRDLPQETQYF. For the CDR3, the DNA is TGTGCCAGCAGCTTAGGCCGGGACCTCCCCCAAGAGACCCAGTACTTC.

This clonotype showed up just a few times. The rearrangement uses TRBV24-1 and TRBJ1-2; 7 bases map to TRBD1. After removal of 4 bases from V and 4 bases from J, the junction contained 5 bases not matched to a gene. Looked up from germline, CDR1 is KGHDR and CDR2 is SFDVKD. The CDR3 contains 14 residues. The CDR3 protein is CATSDDDRAYGYTF. In DNA, the CDR3 is TGTGCCACCAGTGACGACGACAGGGCCTATGGCTACACCTTC.

This clonotype was recorded only once. A read error is possible here, since a much larger clone lies one base away. This chain uses TRBV28 with TRBJ1-5; tentatively, D is TRBD1 (6 bases). Germline V gene lookup returns CDR1 MDHEN and CDR2 SYDVKM. The CDR3 covers 15 residues. CDR3: CASTIGVGGNRPQHF. The CDR3 DNA is TGTGCCAGCACCATCGGCGTGGGGGGCAATCGGCCCCAGCATTTT.

Points on this clonotype: Its ends do not fully match the called genes, so a read error is possible. CDR3 nucleotides: TGTGCCAGCAGTGAAGAGGGGTATGGGGGCTGCACCTTC. This translates into CASSEEGYGGCTF. V and J are TRBV6-2 or TRBV6-3 and TRBJ1-2; a possible D gene is TRBD1 (6 bases). This CDR3 comprises 13 residues. Germline CDR1 and CDR2: MNHEY and SVGEGT.

This clonotype was recorded at least ten times. This chain connects TRBV28 to TRBJ2-7; D not certain. Germline CDR1 MDHEN, CDR2 SYDVKM. This CDR3 is built from 14 residues. The V and J ends lost 5 bases and 2 bases respectively, with 13 bases between them. The CDR3 DNA reads as TGTGCCAGCAGTACGGTCGACACCGCCTACGAGCAGTACTTC. Translating it yields CASSTVDTAYEQYF.

This chain links TRBV12-3 or TRBV12-4 with TRBJ2-7; 8 positions match TRBD1. V lost 3 bases to trimming and J lost 1 base; unmatched junction nucleotides: 11. The CDR3 is 17 residues long. CDR3 amino acids: CASSLGPWQGASYEQYF. In DNA form, the CDR3 reads TGTGCCAGCAGTTTGGGACCTTGGCAGGGGGCATCCTACGAGCAGTACTTC.

This clonotype was seen many times. The V gene is TRBV11-2, the J gene TRBJ1-1; 9 nucleotides match TRBD1. After removal of 1 base from V and 5 bases from J, the junction contained 5 bases not matched to a gene. Germline CDR1 reads SGHAT; CDR2 reads FQNNGV. The CDR3 has 15 residues. CDR3 sequence: CASSLGGTGTTEAFF. The CDR3 bases are TGTGCCAGCAGCTTAGGTGGGACAGGGACTACTGAAGCTTTCTTT.

This clonotype was counted ten times or more. A far larger clone is one nucleotide away, so this likely arose from a read error. This chain links TRBV28 with TRBJ2-6; D gene uncertain. CDR3 length: 14 residues. Germline V lookup: CDR1 MDHEN, CDR2 SYDVKM. Trimming shortened V by 5 bases and J by 1 base, and 6 bases separated the two germline ends. CDR3 sequence: CASSPRSGANVLTF. The CDR3 DNA reads TGTGCCAGCAGTCCCCGGTCTGGGGCCAACGTCCTGACTTTC.

This clonotype was counted ten times or more. V gene TRBV6-1 combines with J gene TRBJ1-5, with D hard to call. CDR3 length: 16 amino acids. The germline V and J ends were trimmed by 1 base and 0 bases, with 10 bases remaining between them. CDR1 is MNHNS and CDR2 is SASEGT in the germline V gene. The CDR3 DNA is TGTGCCAGCAGTGAAGGGGCAGATTATAGCAATCAGCCCCAGCATTTT. It yields the protein CASSEGADYSNQPQHF.

The chain uses TRBV7-6 and TRBJ1-1; D is unresolved. V lost 6 bases and J 0 bases, leaving 14 bases between the germline ends. CDR1 is SGHVS, CDR2 FNYEAQ, per germline. The CDR3 is made up of 15 amino acids. The CDR3 coding sequence is TGTGCCAGCAGTTATTACCCGGGCCTGAACACTGAAGCTTTCTTT. Translated, it gives CASSYYPGLNTEAFF. The full variable domain, rest sourced from reference TRBV7-6 and TRBJ1-1, is GAGVSQSPRYKVTKRGQDVALRCDPISGHVSLYWYRQALGQGPEFLTYFNYEAQQDKSGLPNDRFSAERPEGSISTLTIQRTEQRDSAMYRCASSYYPGLNTEAFFGQGTRLTVV.

This clonotype was counted only a few times. The CDR3 DNA sequence: TGTGCCATCAGTGAGTCGCAGGGAAATGGCTACACCTTC. Encoded protein: CAISESQGNGYTF. The rearrangement joins TRBV10-3 to TRBJ1-2; tentatively, D is TRBD1 (5 bases). The V end lost 0 bases, the J end lost 6 bases, and 8 bases lay between the germline ends. Germline V CDR1 and CDR2: ENHRY, SYGVKD. This CDR3 region has 13 residues.

The rearrangement uses TRBV6-2 or TRBV6-3 and TRBJ1-1; D remains unclear. V lost 8 bases and J lost 1, with 17 bases in between. The CDR3 consists of 15 residues. Germline V gene lookup returns CDR1 MNHEY and CDR2 SVGEGT. DNA for the CDR3: TGTGCCAGCTGCCCGCCTGGGCTGGCGAACACTGAAGCTTTCTTT. Protein sequence: CASCPPGLANTEAFF.

This clonotype was observed at least ten times. The chain uses TRBV28 and TRBJ1-1; D gene ambiguous. The CDR3 totals 13 residues. Trimming pared 6 bases from V and 1 base from J, leaving 9 bases between. Germline values: CDR1 MDHEN, CDR2 SYDVKM. As DNA, the CDR3 is TGTGCCAGCAGCTTAAACAGGAACACTGAAGCTTTCTTT. It specifies CASSLNRNTEAFF.

The V call is TRBV10-3, the J call TRBJ1-5; D remains ambiguous. Germline CDR1 and CDR2: ENHRY and SYGVKD. Trimming took 3 bases from V and 6 from J, leaving 9 bases between them. The CDR3 has 13 residues. CDR3 in amino acids: CAISEGGIQPQHF. CDR3 bases: TGTGCCATCAGTGAAGGCGGAATTCAGCCCCAGCATTTT.

This clonotype was observed many times. The chain carries TRBV28 and TRBJ2-7; 8 bases are a match to TRBD2. The V gene end was trimmed by 11 bases and the J gene end by 5 bases; junction bases not matched to a gene: 11. This CDR3 is built from 13 residues. Germline CDR1 is MDHEN and CDR2 is SYDVKM. The CDR3 sequence: CAVPSGGSNEQYF. CDR3 DNA: TGTGCCGTCCCCTCGGGGGGGTCTAACGAGCAGTACTTC.

J is TRBJ2-2 and V is TRBV27, with 13 bases matching TRBD2. Germline CDR1 is MNHEY and CDR2 is SMNVEV (reference sequence). The CDR3 contains 17 residues. J was trimmed by 5 bases and V by 5 bases; bases with no gene match: 8. CDR3 amino acids: CASSPGTSGTGTGELFF. Here the CDR3 DNA reads TGTGCCAGCAGTCCCGGGACTAGCGGGACGGGAACCGGGGAGCTGTTTTTT.

This clonotype was detected a few times. The chain employs TRBV10-2 and TRBJ1-2; unclear D gene. The CDR3 spans 15 residues. The germline V and J ends were trimmed by 0 bases and 1 base, with 9 bases remaining between them. CDR1 and CDR2 (germline): WSHSY, SAAADI. The CDR3 bases are TGCGCCAGCAGTGAGTCGGGAAGGGTTAACTATGGCTACACCTTC. It encodes CASSESGRVNYGYTF.

This clonotype occurred a few times. The chain carries TRBV9 and TRBJ2-2; 7 nucleotides line up with TRBD1. V lost 0 bases, J lost 1 base, and 15 bases stayed unmatched. Germline CDR1 and CDR2: SGDLS and YYNGEE. The CDR3 consists of 20 residues. The CDR3 is CASSVDGLKPGQRNTGELFF. The CDR3 region has the DNA TGTGCCAGCAGCGTAGACGGATTAAAACCGGGACAGAGGAACACCGGGGAGCTGTTTTTT.

The CDR3 protein is CASSPSAGPYMNTEAFF. CDR3 nucleotides: TGTGCCAGTAGCCCCTCGGCAGGGCCGTACATGAACACTGAAGCTTTCTTT. The chain uses TRBV19 and TRBJ1-1; TRBD1 might be the D (5 bases). The germline V and J ends were trimmed by 6 bases and 0 bases, with 20 bases remaining between them. The CDR3 has 17 amino acids. The germline V gene has CDR1 LNHDA and CDR2 SQIVND (reference sequence).

J is TRBJ2-2 and V is TRBV19, with unresolved D. The CDR3 is 14 amino acids. The germline V and J ends were trimmed by 7 bases and 4 bases, with 13 bases remaining between them. Germline V gene sequence: CDR1 LNHDA, CDR2 SQIVND (reference sequence). The CDR3 is CASIDFSATGELFF. The CDR3 bases are TGTGCCAGTATTGATTTCAGCGCCACCGGGGAGCTGTTTTTT.

The chain combines TRBV15 with TRBJ2-5, with D uncertain. The ends were cut back, 5 bases at V and 3 bases at J, with 4 bases in the middle. The CDR3 extends over 11 amino acids. Germline values: CDR1 LNHNV, CDR2 YYDKDF (reference sequence). The CDR3 bases are TGTGCCACCAGCCTGGAAGAGACCCAGTACTTC. Translated, it gives CATSLEETQYF.

This clonotype was seen at least ten times. The chain couples TRBV3-1 to TRBJ1-2; 8 bases map to TRBD1. The germline CDR1 and CDR2 sequences are LGHDT and YNNKEL (reference sequence). The CDR3 runs to 14 residues. Trimming removed 1 base from V and 7 bases from J; junction bases left unmatched: 5. This CDR3 reads CASSQGQGKGGYTF. CDR3 nucleotide sequence: TGTGCCAGCAGCCAAGGACAGGGGAAGGGTGGCTACACCTTC.

This clonotype was found a few times. The V and J genes are TRBV6-1 and TRBJ1-2; D unclear. Germline CDR1 is MNHNS and CDR2 is SASEGT. The length of the CDR3 is 14 residues. V was trimmed by 7 bases and J by 2 bases, leaving 14 bases between them. CDR3 amino acids: CASNLPRRNYGYTF. The CDR3 bases are TGTGCCAGCAACCTACCCCGTAGAAACTATGGCTACACCTTC.

This clonotype was seen only a few times. CDR3 residues: CASSPRWIGFLSDEQYF. The DNA of the CDR3 is TGTGCCAGCTCACCACGTTGGATAGGGTTCCTTTCGGACGAGCAGTACTTC. The V gene is TRBV18, the J gene TRBJ2-7; D is unclear. V lost 1 base and J lost 5, with 21 bases in between. The CDR3 sequence is 17 residues long. CDR1 is KGHSH and CDR2 is LQKENI in the germline V gene. Full variable domain (outside the CDR3, taken from reference TRBV18 and TRBJ2-7): NAGVMQNPRHLVRRRGQEARLRCSPMKGHSHVYWYRQLPEEGLKFMVYLQKENIIDESGMPKERFSAEFPKEGPSILRIQQVVRGDSAAYFCASSPRWIGFLSDEQYFGPGTRLTVT.

The chain has TRBV19 and TRBJ1-1; unclear D gene. Germline V CDR1 and CDR2: LNHDA, SQIVND (reference sequence). The V end lost 3 bases, the J end lost 2 bases, and 13 bases lay between the germline ends. The CDR3 contains 15 residues. CDR3: CASSIGRAINTEAFF. DNA of the CDR3: TGTGCCAGTAGTATCGGTAGGGCCATCAACACTGAAGCTTTCTTT. Using reference TRBV19 and TRBJ1-1 for the parts outside the CDR3, the full variable domain is DGGITQSPKYLFRKEGQNVTLSCEQNLNHDAMYWYRQDPGQGLRLIYYSQIVNDFQKGDIAEGYSVSREKKESFPLTVTSAQKNPTAFYLCASSIGRAINTEAFFGQGTRLTVV.

A few counts support this clonotype. In nucleotides, the CDR3 is TGTGCCAGCAGCCCACAGGGGCCGTACACTGAAGCTTTCTTT. Amino acid sequence: CASSPQGPYTEAFF. The V call is TRBV9, the J call TRBJ1-1; the match to TRBD1 covers 7 bases. Germline values: CDR1 SGDLS, CDR2 YYNGEE. This CDR3 comprises 14 residues. Trimming took 4 bases from V and 3 from J; bases not matched to a gene: 6.

This clonotype occurred many times. This chain connects TRBV15 to TRBJ1-5, with 9 bases matching TRBD1. CDR1 and CDR2 from the germline V gene are LNHNV and YYDKDF (reference sequence). The V and J ends lost 3 bases and 6 bases, in that order; junction bases with no gene match: 9. The CDR3 has 16 residues. The CDR3 is CATSSSGQGDSQPQHF. The CDR3 coding sequence is TGTGCCACCAGCAGTTCGGGACAGGGTGACTCTCAGCCCCAGCATTTT.

The chain recombines TRBV29-1 with TRBJ1-4, with D possibly being TRBD1 (6 bases). The CDR3 has 11 amino acids. Trimming took 7 bases from V and 13 from J, leaving 16 bases between them. In germline, CDR1 is SQVTM, CDR2 ANQGSEA. The CDR3 coding sequence is TGCAGCGCCGGGACAAACGCGGGACTGTTTTTT. Its translation is CSAGTNAGLFF.